Following are 11 T cell receptor beta chains from one sample sequenced in a study of tumor-infiltrating lymphocytes in oesophageal squamous cell carcinoma. TCRdb re-analysed the PCR reads in MiXCR, keeping a single row per CDR3 protein. The table includes 15,000 to 20,000 distinct CDR3 sequences, 30% to 45% detected once. The sample taken for sequencing was esophageal tumor tissue. These receptors were obtained from a male donor with esophageal squamous cell carcinoma.

Worth noting for this clonotype: It is likely a read error, because the conserved phenylalanine at the end of the CDR3 is missing. No DNA is shown, since the ends of the CDR3 on it are uncertain; the CDR3 is the one TCRdb lists. The chain employs TRBV11-2 and TRBJ2-7; TRBD1 is the table's D call, not checked against the DNA. The CDR3 is 16 residues long, counting both termini. Germline V gene lookup returns CDR1 SGHAT and CDR2 FQNNGV. The CDR3 reads CASSLSDRGYGYTFGS.

Turning to this clonotype: One junction end does not reproduce the germline sequence, and a read error may be involved. This chain links TRBV7-2 with TRBJ2-1; 7 positions agree with TRBD2. The CDR3 loop spans 13 amino acids. Germline V CDR1 and CDR2: SGHTA, FQGNSA. Here the CDR3 reads CASRGVHGSPLHF. Written as DNA, the CDR3 is TGTGCCAGCCGGGGGGTCCATGGTTCACCCCTCCACTTC.

This clonotype has only a few counts. A clone one base away is much larger, so this may be a read error. The chain has TRBV28 and TRBJ2-7; no firm D call. V lost 4 bases, J lost 7 bases, and 11 bases lay in between. Germline assignment: CDR1 MDHEN and CDR2 SYDVKM. This CDR3 region has 12 residues. The CDR3 spells CASSYLRNEQYF. DNA for the CDR3: TGTGCCAGCAGTTACCTGCGGAATGAGCAGTACTTC.

This clonotype showed up just a few times. The rearrangement links TRBV2 to TRBJ2-7; the match to TRBD2 covers 12 bases. CDR1 and CDR2 (germline): SNHLY, FYNNEI. This CDR3 is built from 15 residues. V shed 5 bases and J 7 bases; nucleotides not matched to a gene: 9. Here the CDR3 reads CASSFLAGGVNEQYF. DNA of the CDR3: TGTGCCAGCAGTTTCCTAGCGGGAGGGGTCAATGAGCAGTACTTC.

This clonotype occurred many times. This chain uses TRBV12-3 or TRBV12-4 with TRBJ2-5, with D possibly TRBD1 on 6 matching bases. Trimming took off 3 bases at V and 5 bases at J, with 13 bases between the two ends. This CDR3 is built from 14 residues. The CDR3 nucleotides read TGTGCCAGCAGTTTTGGGGACATCCGGGAGACCCAGTACTTC. Translation: CASSFGDIRETQYF.

This clonotype was recorded at least ten times. This chain links TRBV6-1 with TRBJ1-1; D may be TRBD1 (6 bases). The germline gives CDR1 MNHNS, CDR2 SASEGT. This CDR3 spans 15 amino acids. Deletions cut 7 bases from V and 4 bases from J, with 19 bases between. CDR3 nucleotides: TGTGCCAGCATCCGAGGGGTCGGGGGCCGCACTGAAGCTTTCTTT. This gives the protein CASIRGVGGRTEAFF.

The gene calls are TRBV20-1 and TRBJ1-6; TRBD1 might be the D (6 bases). V was trimmed by 3 bases and J by 2 bases, leaving 17 bases between them. CDR3 size: 17 residues. Germline CDR1 reads DFQATT; CDR2 reads SNEGSKA (reference sequence). Here the CDR3 DNA reads TGCAGTGCTAGTGATGCTGGGGGCTTGCCCTATAATTCACCCCTCCACTTT. Its protein is CSASDAGGLPYNSPLHF.

This clonotype has ten or more counts. The chain links TRBV6-1 to TRBJ2-5; weak D call: TRBD1 (5 bases). V was trimmed by 10 bases and J by 5 bases, leaving 17 bases between them. This CDR3 comprises 13 residues. The germline V gene encodes CDR1 MNHNS and CDR2 SASEGT. Written as DNA, the CDR3 is TGTGCCACCAGCGTACAGGAGACGGAGACCCAGTACTTC. Encoded protein: CATSVQETETQYF.

This clonotype has at least ten counts. A clone one base away is much larger, so this may be a read error. V is TRBV7-9 and J is TRBJ2-1; 8 bases are shared with TRBD2. The CDR3 length is 15 residues. With 0 bases clipped from V and 10 bases from J, the junction kept 8 bases outside the gene matches. Germline V gives CDR1 SEHNR, CDR2 FQNEAQ (reference sequence). The CDR3 here is CASSLAGTREDEQFF. The CDR3 DNA sequence: TGTGCCAGCAGCTTAGCCGGGACTAGGGAAGACGAGCAGTTCTTC.

A note on this clonotype: Germline and junction disagree at one end, which may indicate a read error. This chain joins TRBV7-6 and TRBJ2-3, with D possibly matching TRBD2 (5 bases). CDR1 and CDR2 (germline): SGHVS, FNYEAQ. The CDR3 consists of 16 residues. The CDR3 sequence: CASSPRRHLPPYEQYF. The CDR3 DNA reads TGTGCTAGCAGCCCCCGGAGGCACCTACCCCCCTACGAGCAGTATTTT.

This clonotype has at least ten counts. A read error is possible here, since a much larger clone lies one base away. The rearrangement joins TRBV27 to TRBJ2-1; 8 bases agree with TRBD2. The J call could be wrong; TRBJ2-7 is a better fit for the DNA end. The CDR3 is 15 amino acids. Per germline, CDR1 MNHEY and CDR2 SMNVEV (reference sequence). CDR3 sequence: CASSLKGLVYNEQYF. CDR3 nucleotides: TGTGCCAGCAGTTTAAAGGGACTAGTCTACAATGAGCAGTACTTC.